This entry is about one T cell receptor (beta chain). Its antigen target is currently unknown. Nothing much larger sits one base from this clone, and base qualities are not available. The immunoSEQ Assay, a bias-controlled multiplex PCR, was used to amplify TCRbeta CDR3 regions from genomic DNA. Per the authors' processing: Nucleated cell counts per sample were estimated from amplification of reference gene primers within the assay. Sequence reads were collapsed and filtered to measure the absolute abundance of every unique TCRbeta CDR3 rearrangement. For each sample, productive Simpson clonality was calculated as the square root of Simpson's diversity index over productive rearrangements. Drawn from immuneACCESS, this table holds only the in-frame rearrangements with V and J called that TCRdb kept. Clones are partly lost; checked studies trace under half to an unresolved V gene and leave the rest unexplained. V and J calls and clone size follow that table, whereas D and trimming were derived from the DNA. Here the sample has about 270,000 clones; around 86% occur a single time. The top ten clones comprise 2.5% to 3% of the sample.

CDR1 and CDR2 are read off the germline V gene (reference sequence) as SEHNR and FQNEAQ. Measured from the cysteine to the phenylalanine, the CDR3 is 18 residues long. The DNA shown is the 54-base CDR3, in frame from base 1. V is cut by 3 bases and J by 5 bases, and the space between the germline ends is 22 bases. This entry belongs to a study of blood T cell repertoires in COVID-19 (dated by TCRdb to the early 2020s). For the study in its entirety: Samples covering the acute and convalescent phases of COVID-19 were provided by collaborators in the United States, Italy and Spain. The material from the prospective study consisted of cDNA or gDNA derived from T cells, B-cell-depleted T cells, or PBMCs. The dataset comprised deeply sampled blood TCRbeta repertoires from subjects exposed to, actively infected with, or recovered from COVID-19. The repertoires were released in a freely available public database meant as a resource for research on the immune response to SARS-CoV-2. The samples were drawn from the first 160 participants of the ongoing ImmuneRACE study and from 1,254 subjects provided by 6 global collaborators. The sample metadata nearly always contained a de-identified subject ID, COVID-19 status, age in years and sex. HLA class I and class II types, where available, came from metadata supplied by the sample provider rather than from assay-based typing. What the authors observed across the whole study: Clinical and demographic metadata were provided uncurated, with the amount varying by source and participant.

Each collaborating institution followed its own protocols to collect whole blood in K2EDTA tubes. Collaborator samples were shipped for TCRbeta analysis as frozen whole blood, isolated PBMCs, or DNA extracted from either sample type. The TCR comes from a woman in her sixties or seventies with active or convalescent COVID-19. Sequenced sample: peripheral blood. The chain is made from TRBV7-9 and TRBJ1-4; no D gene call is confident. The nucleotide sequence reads TGTGCCAGCAGCTTTTTAGGAGAAGCCCGATCACCGAATGAAAAACTGTTTTTT. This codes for CASSFLGEARSPNEKLFF.